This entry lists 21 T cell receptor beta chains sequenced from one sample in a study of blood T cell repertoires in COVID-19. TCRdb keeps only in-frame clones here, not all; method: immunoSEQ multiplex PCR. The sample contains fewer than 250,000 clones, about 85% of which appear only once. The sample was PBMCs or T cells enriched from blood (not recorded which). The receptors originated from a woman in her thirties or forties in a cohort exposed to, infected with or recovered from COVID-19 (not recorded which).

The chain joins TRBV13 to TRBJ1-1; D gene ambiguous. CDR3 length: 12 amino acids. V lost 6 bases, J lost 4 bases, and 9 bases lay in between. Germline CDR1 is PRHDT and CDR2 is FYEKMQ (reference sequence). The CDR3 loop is CASRSYITEAFF. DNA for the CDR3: TGTGCCAGCAGGTCCTATATCACTGAAGCTTTCTTT.

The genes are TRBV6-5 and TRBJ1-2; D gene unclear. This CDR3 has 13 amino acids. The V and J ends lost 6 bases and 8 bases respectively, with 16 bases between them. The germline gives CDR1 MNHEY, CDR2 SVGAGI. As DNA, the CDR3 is TGTGCCAGCAGCCCAATGGGCAGGAGGGGCTACACCTTC. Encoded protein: CASSPMGRRGYTF.

The DNA of the CDR3 is TGTGCCAGCAGCCAAATAGAGGTCGCCTACGAGCAGTACTTC. Its protein is CASSQIEVAYEQYF. The chain carries TRBV4-2 and TRBJ2-7; unclear D gene. V lost 2 bases and J 2 bases, leaving 10 bases between the germline ends. Germline CDR1 reads LGHNA; CDR2 reads YNFKEQ. The CDR3 covers 14 residues.

CDR3 loop: CASSPVGGSYNEQFF. In nucleotides, the CDR3 is TGTGCCAGCAGTCCCGTGGGGGGTTCCTACAATGAGCAGTTCTTC. The chain employs TRBV5-6 and TRBJ2-1; tentative D call: TRBD2 (6 bases). Germline V lookup: CDR1 SGHDT, CDR2 YYEEEE. The CDR3 length is 15 residues. V was cut by 5 bases and J by 1 base, with 13 bases left in between.

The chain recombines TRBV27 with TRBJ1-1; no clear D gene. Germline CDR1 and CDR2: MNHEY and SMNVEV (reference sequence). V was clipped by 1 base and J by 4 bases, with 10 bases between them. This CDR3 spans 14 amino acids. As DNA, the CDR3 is TGTGCCAGCAGTTTATATAGACACTCCACTGAAGCTTTCTTT. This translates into CASSLYRHSTEAFF.

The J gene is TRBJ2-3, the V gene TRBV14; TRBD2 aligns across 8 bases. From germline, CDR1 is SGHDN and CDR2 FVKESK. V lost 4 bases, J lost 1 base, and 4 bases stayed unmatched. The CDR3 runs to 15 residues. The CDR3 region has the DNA TGTGCCAGCAGCCGGACTAGCAGAGGCACAGATACGCAGTATTTT. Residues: CASSRTSRGTDTQYF.

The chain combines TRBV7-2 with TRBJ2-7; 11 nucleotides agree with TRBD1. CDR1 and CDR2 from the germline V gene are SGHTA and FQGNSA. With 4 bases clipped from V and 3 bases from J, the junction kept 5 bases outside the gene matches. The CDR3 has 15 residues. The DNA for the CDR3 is TGTGCCAGCAGCTCCCGGACAGGGGGCTACTACGAGCAGTACTTC. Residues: CASSSRTGGYYEQYF.

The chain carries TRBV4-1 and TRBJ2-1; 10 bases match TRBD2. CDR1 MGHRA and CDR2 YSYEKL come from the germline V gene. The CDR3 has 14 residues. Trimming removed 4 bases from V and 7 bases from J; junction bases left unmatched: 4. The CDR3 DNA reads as TGCGCCAGCAGCCCAGCGGGGGGGCCTAATGAGCAGTTCTTC. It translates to CASSPAGGPNEQFF.

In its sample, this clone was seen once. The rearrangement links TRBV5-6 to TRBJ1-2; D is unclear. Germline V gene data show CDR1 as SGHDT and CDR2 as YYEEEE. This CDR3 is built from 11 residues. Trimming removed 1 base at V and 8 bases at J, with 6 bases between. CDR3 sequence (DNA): TGTGCCAGCAGCTTGCGGTGGGGCTACACCTTC. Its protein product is CASSLRWGYTF. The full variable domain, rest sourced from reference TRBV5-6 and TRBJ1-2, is DAGVTQSPTHLIKTRGQQVTLRCSPKSGHDTVSWYQQALGQGPQFIFQYYEEEERQRGNFPDRFSGHQFPNYSSELNVNALLLGDSALYLCASSLRWGYTFGSGTRLTVV.

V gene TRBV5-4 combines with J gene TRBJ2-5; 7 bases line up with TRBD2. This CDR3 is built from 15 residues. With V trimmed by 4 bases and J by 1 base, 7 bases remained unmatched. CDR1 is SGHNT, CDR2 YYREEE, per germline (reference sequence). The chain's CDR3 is CASSLWGGSQETQYF. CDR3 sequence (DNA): TGTGCCAGCAGCCTGTGGGGGGGGAGCCAAGAGACCCAGTACTTC.

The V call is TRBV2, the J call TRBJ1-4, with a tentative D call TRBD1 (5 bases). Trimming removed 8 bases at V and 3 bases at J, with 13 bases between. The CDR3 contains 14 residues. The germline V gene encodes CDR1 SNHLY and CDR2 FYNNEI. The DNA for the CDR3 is TGTGCCAGCGGGGGGATCGCCGCTAATGAAAAACTGTTTTTT. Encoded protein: CASGGIAANEKLFF.

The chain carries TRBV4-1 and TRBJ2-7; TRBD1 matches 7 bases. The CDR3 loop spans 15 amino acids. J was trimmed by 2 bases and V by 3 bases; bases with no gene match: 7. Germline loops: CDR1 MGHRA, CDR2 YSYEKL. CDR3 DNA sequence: TGCGCCAGCAGCCAGCGAGGGGACAGCACCTACGAGCAGTACTTC. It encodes CASSQRGDSTYEQYF.

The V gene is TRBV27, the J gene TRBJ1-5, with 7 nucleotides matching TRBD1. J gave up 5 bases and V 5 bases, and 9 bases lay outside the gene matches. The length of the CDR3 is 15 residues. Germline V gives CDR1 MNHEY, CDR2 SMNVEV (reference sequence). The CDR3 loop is CASSAADRSYQPQHF. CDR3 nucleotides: TGTGCCAGCAGTGCCGCGGACAGGTCATATCAGCCCCAGCATTTT.

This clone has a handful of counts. Here the CDR3 reads CASSQGGGLYGYTF. The CDR3 region has the DNA TGTGCCAGCAGCCAAGGTGGCGGTCTCTATGGCTACACCTTC. The chain employs TRBV7-2 and TRBJ1-2; D unclear. There are 14 residues in the CDR3. Between the trimmed V and J ends, which lost 5 bases and 4 bases, there was a span of 14 bases. Germline assignment: CDR1 SGHTA and CDR2 FQGNSA.

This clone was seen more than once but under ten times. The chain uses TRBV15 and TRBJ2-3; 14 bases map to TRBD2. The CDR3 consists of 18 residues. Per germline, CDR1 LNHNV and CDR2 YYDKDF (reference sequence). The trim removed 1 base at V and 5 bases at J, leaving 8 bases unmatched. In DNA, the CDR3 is TGTGCCACCAGCAGAGGAGAGACTAGCGGGGGGGCAAGAGATACGCAGTATTTT. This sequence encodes CATSRGETSGGARDTQYF.

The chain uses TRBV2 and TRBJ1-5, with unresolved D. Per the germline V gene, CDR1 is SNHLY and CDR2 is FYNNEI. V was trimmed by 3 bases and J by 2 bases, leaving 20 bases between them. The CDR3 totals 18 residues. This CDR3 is CASSERHPTPIGNQPQHF. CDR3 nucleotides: TGTGCCAGCAGTGAGCGACACCCGACCCCTATAGGCAATCAGCCCCAGCATTTT.

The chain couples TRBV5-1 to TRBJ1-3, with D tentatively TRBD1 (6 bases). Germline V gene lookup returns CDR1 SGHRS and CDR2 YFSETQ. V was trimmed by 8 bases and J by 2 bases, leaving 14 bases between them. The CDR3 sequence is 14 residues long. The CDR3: CASATRGPGNTIYF. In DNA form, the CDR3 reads TGCGCCAGTGCTACCAGGGGACCTGGAAACACCATATATTTT. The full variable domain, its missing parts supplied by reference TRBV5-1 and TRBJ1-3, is KAGVTQTPRYLIKTRGQQVTLSCSPISGHRSVSWYQQTPGQGLQFLFEYFSETQRNKGNFPGRFSGRQFSNSRSEMNVSTLELGDSALYLCASATRGPGNTIYFGEGSWLTVV.

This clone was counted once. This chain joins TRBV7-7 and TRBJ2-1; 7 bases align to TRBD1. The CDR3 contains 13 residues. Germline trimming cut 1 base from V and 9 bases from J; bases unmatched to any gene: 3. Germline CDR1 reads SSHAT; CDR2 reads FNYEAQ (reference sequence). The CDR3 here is CASSLDRGSEQFF. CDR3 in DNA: TGTGCCAGCAGCTTAGACAGGGGTAGTGAGCAGTTCTTC.

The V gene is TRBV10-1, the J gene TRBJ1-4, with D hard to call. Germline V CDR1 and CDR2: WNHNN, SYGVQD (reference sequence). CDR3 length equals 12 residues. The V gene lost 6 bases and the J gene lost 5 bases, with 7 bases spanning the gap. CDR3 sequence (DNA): TGCGCCAGCAGGGCCTGGAATGAAAAACTGTTTTTT. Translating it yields CASRAWNEKLFF.

The CDR3: CASTPRSSGRGKQFF. In DNA, the CDR3 is TGTGCCAGCACCCCGAGATCTAGCGGGAGAGGCAAGCAGTTCTTC. The chain combines TRBV6-2 or TRBV6-3 with TRBJ2-1; 10 nucleotides line up with TRBD2. Germline V gene lookup returns CDR1 MNHEY and CDR2 SVGEGT. The CDR3 has 15 residues. After removal of 7 bases from V and 11 bases from J, the junction contained 14 bases not matched to a gene.

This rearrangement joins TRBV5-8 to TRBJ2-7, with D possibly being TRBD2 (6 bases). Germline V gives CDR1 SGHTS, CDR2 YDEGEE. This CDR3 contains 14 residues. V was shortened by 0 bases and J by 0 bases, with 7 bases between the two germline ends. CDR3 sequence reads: CASSLVGGSYEQYF. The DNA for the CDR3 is TGTGCCAGCAGCTTGGTCGGGGGCTCCTACGAGCAGTACTTC. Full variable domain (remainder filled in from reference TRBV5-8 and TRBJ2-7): EAGVTQSPTHLIKTRGQQATLRCSPISGHTSVYWYQQALGLGLQFLLWYDEGEERNRGNFPPRFSGRQFPNYSSELNVNALELEDSALYLCASSLVGGSYEQYFGPGTRLTVT.